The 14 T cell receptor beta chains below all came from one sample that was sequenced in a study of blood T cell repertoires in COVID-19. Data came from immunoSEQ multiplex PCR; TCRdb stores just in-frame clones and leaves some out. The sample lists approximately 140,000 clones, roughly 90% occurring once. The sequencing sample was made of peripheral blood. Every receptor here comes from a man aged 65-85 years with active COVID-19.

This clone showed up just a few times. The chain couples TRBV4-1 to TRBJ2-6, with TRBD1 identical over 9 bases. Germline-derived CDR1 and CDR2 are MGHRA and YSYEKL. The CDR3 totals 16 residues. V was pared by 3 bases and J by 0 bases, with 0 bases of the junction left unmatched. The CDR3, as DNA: TGCGCCAGCAGCCAGACAGGGGGCTCTGGGGCCAACGTCCTGACTTTC. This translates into CASSQTGGSGANVLTF.

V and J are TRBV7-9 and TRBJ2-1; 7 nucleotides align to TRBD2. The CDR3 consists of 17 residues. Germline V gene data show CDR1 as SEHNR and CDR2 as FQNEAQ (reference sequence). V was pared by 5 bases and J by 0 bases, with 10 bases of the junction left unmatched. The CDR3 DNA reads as TGTGCCAGCAGCGGAGGAGCGGGAATCAGCTCCTACAATGAGCAGTTCTTC. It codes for CASSGGAGISSYNEQFF.

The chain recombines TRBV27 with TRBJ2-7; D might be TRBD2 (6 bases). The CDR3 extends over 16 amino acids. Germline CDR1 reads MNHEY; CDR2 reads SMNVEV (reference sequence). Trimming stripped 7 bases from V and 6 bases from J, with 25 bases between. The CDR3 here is CASTSLARRGPSEQYF. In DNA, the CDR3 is TGTGCCAGCACCTCTTTGGCGCGGCGGGGCCCCTCCGAGCAGTACTTC.

The CDR3 loop is CAWVKYGETQYF. The CDR3 nucleotides are TGTGCCTGGGTTAAGTACGGAGAGACCCAGTACTTC. The chain couples TRBV30 to TRBJ2-5; D gene ambiguous. The ends were cut back, 5 bases at V and 4 bases at J, with 11 bases in the middle. The CDR3 sequence is 12 residues long. Germline lookup yields CDR1 GTSNPN and CDR2 SVGIG (reference sequence).

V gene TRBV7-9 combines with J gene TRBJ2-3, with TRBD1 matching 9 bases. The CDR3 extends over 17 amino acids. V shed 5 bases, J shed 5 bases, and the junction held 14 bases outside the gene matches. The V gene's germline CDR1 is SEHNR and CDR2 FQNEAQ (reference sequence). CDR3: CASSGSLGTGTEDTQYF. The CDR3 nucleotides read TGTGCCAGCAGCGGGAGCCTCGGGACAGGGACAGAAGATACGCAGTATTTT.

The CDR3 protein is CASSLGQGFTYEQYF. The CDR3 nucleotides read TGTGCCAGCAGCCTGGGACAGGGCTTTACCTACGAGCAGTACTTC. The chain uses TRBV27 and TRBJ2-7; 9 bases map to TRBD1. The length of the CDR3 is 15 residues. V trimming: 6 bases; J trimming: 2 bases; junction bases outside the gene matches: 8. From germline, CDR1 is MNHEY and CDR2 SMNVEV (reference sequence).

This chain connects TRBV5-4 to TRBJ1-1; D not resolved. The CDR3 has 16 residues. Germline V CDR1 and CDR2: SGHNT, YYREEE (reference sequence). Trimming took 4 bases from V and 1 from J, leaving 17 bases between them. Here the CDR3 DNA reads TGTGCCAGCAGCCCCAGATTAGGCTCAGGGAACACTGAAGCTTTCTTT. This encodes CASSPRLGSGNTEAFF.

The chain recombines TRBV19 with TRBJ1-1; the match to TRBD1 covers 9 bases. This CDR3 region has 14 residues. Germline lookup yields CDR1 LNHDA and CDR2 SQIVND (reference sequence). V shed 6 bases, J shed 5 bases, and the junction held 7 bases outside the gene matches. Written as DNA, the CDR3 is TGTGCCAGTAGGCTGGGACAGGGTTGGACTGAAGCTTTCTTT. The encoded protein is CASRLGQGWTEAFF.

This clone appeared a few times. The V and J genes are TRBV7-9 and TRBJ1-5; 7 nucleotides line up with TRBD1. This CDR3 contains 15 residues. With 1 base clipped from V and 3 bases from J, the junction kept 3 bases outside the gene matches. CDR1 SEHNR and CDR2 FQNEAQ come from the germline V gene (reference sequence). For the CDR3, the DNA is TGTGCCAGCAGCTTAGGACAGGGTGACAATCAGCCCCAGCATTTT. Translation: CASSLGQGDNQPQHF.

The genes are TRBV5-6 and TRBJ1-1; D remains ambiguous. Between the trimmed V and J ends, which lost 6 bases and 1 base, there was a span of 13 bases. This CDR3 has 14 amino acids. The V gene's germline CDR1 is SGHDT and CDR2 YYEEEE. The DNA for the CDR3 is TGTGCCAGCAACCGGGGTTATCGGAACACTGAAGCTTTCTTT. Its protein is CASNRGYRNTEAFF.

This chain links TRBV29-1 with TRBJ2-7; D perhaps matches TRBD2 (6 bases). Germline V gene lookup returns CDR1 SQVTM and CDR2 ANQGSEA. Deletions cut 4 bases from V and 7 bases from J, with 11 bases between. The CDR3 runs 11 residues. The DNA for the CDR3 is TGCAGCGTTGGGGACTGGAGGGAGCAGTACTTC. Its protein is CSVGDWREQYF.

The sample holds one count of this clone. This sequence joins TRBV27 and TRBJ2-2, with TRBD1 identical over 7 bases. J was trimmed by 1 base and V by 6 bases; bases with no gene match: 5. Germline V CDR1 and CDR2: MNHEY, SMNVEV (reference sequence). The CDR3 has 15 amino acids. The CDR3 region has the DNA TGTGCCAGCAGCTCCGGGACAGTGAACACCGGGGAGCTGTTTTTT. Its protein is CASSSGTVNTGELFF.

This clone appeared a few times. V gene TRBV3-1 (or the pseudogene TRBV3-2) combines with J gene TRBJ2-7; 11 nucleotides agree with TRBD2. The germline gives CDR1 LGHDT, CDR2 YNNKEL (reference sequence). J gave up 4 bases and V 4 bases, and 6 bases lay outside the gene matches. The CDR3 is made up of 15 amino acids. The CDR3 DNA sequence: TGTGCCAGCAGCCCGACTAGCGGGATAGGGTACGAGCAGTACTTC. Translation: CASSPTSGIGYEQYF.

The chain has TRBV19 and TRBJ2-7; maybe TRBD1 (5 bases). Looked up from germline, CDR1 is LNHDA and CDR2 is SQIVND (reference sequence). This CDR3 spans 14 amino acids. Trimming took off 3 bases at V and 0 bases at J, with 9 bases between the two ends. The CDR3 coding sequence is TGTGCCAGTAGTATTGGTCAGGGCTCCTACGAGCAGTACTTC. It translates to CASSIGQGSYEQYF.